This T cell receptor (beta chain) stems from a study of T-cell memory formation after mild COVID-19. Germline V gene lookup returns CDR1 LGHNA and CDR2 YSLEER. Trimming cost V 1 base and J 2 bases, with 5 bases left between them. The CDR3 loop spans 14 amino acids. Turning to this clonotype: Antigen specificity is unknown.

Regarding the study as a whole: That cross-reactive memory joined was suggested by some responding clones appearing in pre-infection memory. Clones contracting over day 15 to 85 were CD4/CD8 balanced, with later expanders leaning CD4+.

Constant-segment primers were used for 5'RACE, and the resulting TCR alpha and TCR beta cDNA libraries carried sample barcodes and UMIs. TCRdb re-called the 5' RACE reads through MiXCR, storing one row per CDR3 protein. The sample has roughly 300,000 distinct CDR3 sequences, 8% to 10% seen once. This chain connects TRBV4-3 to TRBJ2-2; the D is unclear. This TCR was sampled from a man aged 18-30 years who had mild COVID-19 (a few samples of this study predate the infection). Cell type and time point are not known. The sequencing sample was made of PBMCs or a T cell subset sorted from them (not recorded which). CDR3 in amino acids: CASSQGTNTGELFF. CDR3 coding DNA: TGCGCCAGCAGCCAAGGCACAAACACCGGGGAGCTGTTTTTT.